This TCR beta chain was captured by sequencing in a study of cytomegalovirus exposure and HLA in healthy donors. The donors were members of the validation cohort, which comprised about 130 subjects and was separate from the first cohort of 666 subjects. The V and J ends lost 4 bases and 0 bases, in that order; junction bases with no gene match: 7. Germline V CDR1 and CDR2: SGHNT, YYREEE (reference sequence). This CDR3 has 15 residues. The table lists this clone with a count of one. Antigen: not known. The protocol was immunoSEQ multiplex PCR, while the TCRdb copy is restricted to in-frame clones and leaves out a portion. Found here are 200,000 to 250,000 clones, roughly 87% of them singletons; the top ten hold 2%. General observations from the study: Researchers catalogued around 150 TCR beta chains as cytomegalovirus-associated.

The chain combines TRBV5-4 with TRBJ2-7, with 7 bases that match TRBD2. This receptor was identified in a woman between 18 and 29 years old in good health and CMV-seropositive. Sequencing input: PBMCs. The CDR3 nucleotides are TGTGCCAGCAGCCTGGTGCGGGGGAGCTCCTACGAGCAGTACTTC. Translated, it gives CASSLVRGSSYEQYF.